This T cell receptor (beta chain) was captured in a study of blood T cell repertoires in COVID-19 (dated by TCRdb to the early 2020s). About the investigation overall: Samples from collaborators originated in the United States, Italy and Spain and spanned both the acute and convalescent phases of COVID-19. The prospective study material was composed of cDNA or gDNA derived from T cells, B-cell-depleted T cells, or PBMCs. Deeply sampled blood TCRbeta repertoires from subjects exposed to, actively infected with, or recovered from COVID-19 were included in the dataset. A freely available public database, intended as a resource for researchers studying the immune response to SARS-CoV-2, is where the repertoires were released. The samples were drawn from two sources: the first 160 participants of the ongoing ImmuneRACE study, and 1,200 or so subjects contributed by 6 global collaborators. Sample metadata almost always included a de-identified subject ID, COVID-19 status, age in years and sex. HLA class I and class II types, where available, came from metadata supplied by the sample provider rather than from assay-based typing. The investigation overall reported the following: How much clinical and demographic metadata was included differed by source and by participant, and the metadata was provided uncurated.

In the prospective study, participants were about 18 to 100 years old, resided in under 30 geographic areas of the United States, and were enrolled through a virtual design. To assign participants to cohorts, the prospective study relied on clinical history that participants themselves reported in a screening survey and a study questionnaire. Exposed participants had been in contact, within 2 weeks of entering the study, with a person who had a PCR-confirmed or clinician-diagnosed case of COVID-19. Each participant in the prospective study had whole blood, serum and a nasopharyngeal or oropharyngeal swab collected by mobile phlebotomists. Participants in the prospective study had the option to provide additional blood draws and questionnaires over an approximately 2-month period. Before DNA extraction, prospective study blood samples were shipped either frozen or at room temperature. TCRbeta CDR3 regions were amplified from genomic DNA using the immunoSEQ Assay, a bias-controlled multiplex PCR. In the authors' own workflow: Within the assay, amplification of reference gene primers was used to estimate how many nucleated cells each sample contained. Sequence reads were collapsed and filtered to measure the absolute abundance of every unique TCRbeta CDR3 rearrangement. For each sample, productive Simpson clonality was calculated as the square root of Simpson's diversity index across productive rearrangements. In TCRdb, the immuneACCESS table is reduced to in-frame sequences with V and J assigned. These tables do not hold every clone; where another copy was compared, an unresolved V gene accounts for under half, and the others remain unexplained. D and trimming come from the DNA, and the V and J calls and clone size come from that table. This sample holds around 250,000 clones; around 84% were observed only once. Together, the top ten hold less than 5.5% of the sample.

On this clone: What this receptor recognizes is not known. Base qualities are not provided; no much larger clone lies one nucleotide away.

Including the terminal cysteine and phenylalanine, the CDR3 comprises 19 residues. The entry retains the CDR3 DNA only, 57 bases that are in frame from base 1. V lost 0 bases and J lost 5 bases, and the count of bases not matched to a germline gene is 14. Via the germline V gene (reference sequence), CDR1 is LGHDT and CDR2 YNNKEL. This receptor was taken from a man aged 40-50 years who had been exposed to COVID-19. Sequences were obtained from PBMCs or T cells enriched from blood (not recorded which). Here the chain combines TRBV3-1 (or the pseudogene TRBV3-2) and TRBJ2-3; TRBD2 fits 10 bases in the junction. The CDR3 corresponds to CASSQEFNSGRFFLDTQYF. The bases read TGTGCCAGCAGCCAAGAATTTAATAGCGGGAGGTTTTTCCTAGATACGCAGTATTTT.